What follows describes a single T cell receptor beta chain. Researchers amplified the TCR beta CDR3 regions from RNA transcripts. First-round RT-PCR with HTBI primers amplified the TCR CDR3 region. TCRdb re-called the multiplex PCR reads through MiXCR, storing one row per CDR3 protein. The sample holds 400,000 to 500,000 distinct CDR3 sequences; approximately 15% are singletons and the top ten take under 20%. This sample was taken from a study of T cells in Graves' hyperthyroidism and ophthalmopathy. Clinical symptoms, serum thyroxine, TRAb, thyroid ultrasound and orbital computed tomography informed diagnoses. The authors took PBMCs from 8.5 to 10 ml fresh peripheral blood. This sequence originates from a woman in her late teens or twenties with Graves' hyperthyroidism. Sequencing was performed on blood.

CDR3 protein: CASTNRGSSGMSYEQYF. CDR3 sequence (DNA): TGTGCCAGCACCAACCGGGGGTCTAGCGGGATGTCCTACGAGCAGTACTTC. The J gene is TRBJ2-7, the V gene TRBV7-9; TRBD2 matches at 9 bases. CDR1 is SEHNR and CDR2 is FQNEAQ in the germline V gene (reference sequence). V lost 7 bases to trimming and J lost 1 base; unmatched junction nucleotides: 14. The CDR3 runs to 17 residues.